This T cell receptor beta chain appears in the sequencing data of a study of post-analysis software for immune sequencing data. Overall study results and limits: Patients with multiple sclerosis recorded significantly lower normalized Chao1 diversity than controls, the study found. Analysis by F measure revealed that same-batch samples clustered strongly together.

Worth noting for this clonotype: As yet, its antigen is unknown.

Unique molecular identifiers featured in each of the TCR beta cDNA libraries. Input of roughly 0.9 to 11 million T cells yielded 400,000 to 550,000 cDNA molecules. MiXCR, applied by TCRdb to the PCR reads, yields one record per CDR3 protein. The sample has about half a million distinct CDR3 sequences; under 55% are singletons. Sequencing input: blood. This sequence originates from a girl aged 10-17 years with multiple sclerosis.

CDR3 sequence reads: CSATNTGRGYTF. The CDR3 DNA sequence: TGCAGTGCAACTAATACCGGCCGGGGCTACACCTTC. The chain couples TRBV20-1 to TRBJ1-2; D is ambiguous. Germline V lookup: CDR1 DFQATT, CDR2 SNEGSKA (reference sequence). Trimming took off 6 bases at V and 8 bases at J, with 16 bases between the two ends. The CDR3 runs 12 residues.